A selection of T cell receptor beta chains follows, all from one sample in a study of early T cells in non-severe SARS-CoV-2 infection. Each CDR3 protein is one row after TCRdb ran MiXCR on the 5' RACE reads. The sample has about 22,000 distinct CDR3 sequences; 4% to 5% are singletons. Sequencing was done on a sample of whole blood. The receptors derive from an adult who was a healthcare worker with PCR-confirmed SARS-CoV-2 infection or an uninfected control (not recorded which). The CDR3 runs from the conserved cysteine through the conserved F or W. Clone size is given for some rows only: seen once, a few or many times, or a class if the clone is expanded.

v_call clone_size cdr3_aa
TRBV6-5 many CASSVASIEADTQYF
TRBV7-9 - CASSLLQGEQYF
TRBV9 many CASSVETNTEAFF
TRBV5-6 many CASSFSTERRTNEQFF
TRBV4-3 many CASSQEVRGAWTDTQYF
TRBV7-8 - CASSRGHLRSSYEQYF
TRBV7-9 many CASSSLGGASGANVLTF
TRBV6-4 many CASSATPGTGELFF
TRBV5-1 many CASSLDGRRNTGELFF
TRBV9 - CASSVDAQREQYF
TRBV3-1 few CASSQAGGSTGELFF
TRBV30 - CASRARTEGEQYF
TRBV10-2 few CASSPRAYEQYF
TRBV11-3 many CASSLREAGGNEQFF
TRBV27 - CASRMMTRQASWDIQYF
TRBV2 many CASSDDSWIGANVLTF
TRBV12-3/TRBV12-4 many CASTERDPYNEQFF
TRBV7-2 many CASSLGQGANYGYTF
TRBV19 medium-sized CASSHLQLTGGLGQPQHF
TRBV7-3 many CASSYGQPTDTQYF
TRBV19 few CASSPLDSSGANVLTF
TRBV7-9 few CASSGRGRISTEAFF
TRBV25-1 few CASSSRGPETQYF
TRBV29-1 - CSVGQGAQSEKLFF